These T cell receptor beta chains were read from a single sample in a study of T-cell memory formation after mild COVID-19. Using its own MiXCR run on the 5' RACE reads, TCRdb lists one record per CDR3 protein. There are 470,000 or so distinct CDR3 sequences in the sample; around a quarter occur only once, and about an eighth lies in the top ten. The sequenced sample was PBMCs or a T cell subset sorted from them (not recorded which). These receptors were obtained from an adult woman who had mild COVID-19 (a few samples of this study predate the infection). Cell type and time point are not known. CDR3s include the opening cysteine and the closing phenylalanine or tryptophan. The D gene is left open where the match is weak. Expanded clones get a size class; other rows say once, few or many, or leave the size out.

v_call	j_call	d_call	clone_size	cdr3_aa	cdr3_nt
TRBV19	TRBJ2-7	TRBD1	.	CASSMSDRGSYEQYF	TGTGCCAGTAGTATGTCGGACAGGGGATCCTACGAGCAGTACTTC
TRBV5-1	TRBJ2-3	.	many	CASSLEGSTDTQYF	TGCGCCAGCAGCTTGGAAGGGTCCACAGATACGCAGTATTTT
TRBV20-1	TRBJ2-7	TRBD2	few	CSARGLAAYEQYF	TGCAGTGCTAGAGGACTAGCGGCCTACGAGCAGTACTTC
TRBV5-6	TRBJ2-7	TRBD1	few	CASSDDRGVYF	TGTGCCAGCAGTGATGACAGGGGGGTGTACTTC
TRBV5-1	TRBJ2-3	TRBD2	.	CASSGGLVGSTDTQYF	TGCGCCAGCAGCGGAGGACTAGTAGGGAGCACAGATACGCAGTATTTT
TRBV5-1	TRBJ1-2	.	.	CASSLGLEDGYTF	TGCGCCAGCAGCTTAGGTCTTGAGGATGGCTACACCTTC
TRBV7-9	TRBJ1-4	.	.	CASSLQGVGLFF	TGTGCCAGCAGCTTACAGGGAGTGGGACTGTTTTTT
TRBV24-1	TRBJ1-5	.	once	CATRQGSNQPQHF	TGTGCCACCAGACAGGGAAGCAATCAGCCCCAGCATTTT
TRBV7-2	TRBJ2-1	TRBD2	.	CASSLGGSPSYTEQFF	TGTGCCAGCAGCTTGGGCGGGAGCCCCTCCTACACTGAGCAGTTCTTC
TRBV2	TRBJ1-5	.	many	CASRQAFEPQHF	TGTGCCAGCAGACAGGCTTTTGAGCCCCAGCATTTT
TRBV7-9	TRBJ1-4	.	.	CASSSLDDYQGEKLFF	TGTGCCAGCAGCTCCCTGGACGACTACCAAGGTGAAAAACTGTTTTTT